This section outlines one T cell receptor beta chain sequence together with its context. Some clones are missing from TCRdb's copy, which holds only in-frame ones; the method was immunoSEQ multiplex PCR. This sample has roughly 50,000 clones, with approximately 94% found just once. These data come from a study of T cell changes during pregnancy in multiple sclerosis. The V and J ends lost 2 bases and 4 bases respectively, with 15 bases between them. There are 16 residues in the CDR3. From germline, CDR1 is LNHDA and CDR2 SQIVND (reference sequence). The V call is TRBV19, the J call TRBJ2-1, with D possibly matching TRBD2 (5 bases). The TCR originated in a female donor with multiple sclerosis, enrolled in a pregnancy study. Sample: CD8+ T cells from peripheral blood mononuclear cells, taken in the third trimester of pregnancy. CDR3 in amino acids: CASSITAVLEYNEQFF. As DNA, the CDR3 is TGTGCCAGTAGTATAACCGCCGTACTAGAGTACAATGAGCAGTTCTTC.